The source of this TCR beta chain is a study of blood T cell repertoires in COVID-19. Here immunoSEQ multiplex PCR was the method, and the copy in TCRdb shows in-frame clones only, minus some. Among tens of thousands of clones listed, approximately 80% were seen once. In germline, CDR1 is SGHRS, CDR2 YFSETQ. The V end lost 2 bases, the J end lost 6 bases, and 13 bases lay between the germline ends. This CDR3 spans 14 amino acids. Sequencing was carried out using peripheral blood. This receptor was obtained from a man aged 80 or over with acute or convalescent COVID-19. The chain is built from TRBV5-1 and TRBJ2-3, with D perhaps TRBD2 (6 bases). CDR3 protein: CASSLLGEVDTQYF. The CDR3 DNA reads TGCGCCAGCAGCTTACTGGGGGAGGTGGATACGCAGTATTTT.